The 22 T cell receptor beta chains in this list originate from one sample, sequenced in a study of blood T cell repertoires in COVID-19. The assay was immunoSEQ multiplex PCR, and TCRdb's table has in-frame clones only and misses some. Of around 200,000 clones listed, around four fifths are singletons. The sequencing sample was made of peripheral blood. The origin of the receptors is a woman aged 50 to 65 with acute or convalescent COVID-19.

This chain connects TRBV3-1 (or the pseudogene TRBV3-2) to TRBJ2-7; 8 bases line up with TRBD2. CDR1 and CDR2 (germline): LGHDT, YNNKEL (reference sequence). The CDR3 is made up of 16 amino acids. Unmatched junction bases numbered 15, after V lost 5 bases and J lost 6 bases. CDR3 sequence (DNA): TGTGCCAGCAGCAACCGAGGTACGGGAGGGCCCGCCGAGCAGTACTTC. Encoded protein: CASSNRGTGGPAEQYF.

V usage is TRBV6-2 or TRBV6-3 and J usage is TRBJ2-3, with 9 nucleotides matching TRBD2. The CDR3 is 19 amino acids. V shed 0 bases and J 1 base; nucleotides not matched to a gene: 11. The germline V gene has CDR1 MNHEY and CDR2 SVGEGT. The CDR3 sequence: CASSYSVNSAGGRTDTQYF. The CDR3 region has the DNA TGTGCCAGCAGTTACTCGGTAAATTCAGCGGGAGGTCGCACAGATACGCAGTATTTT.

The genes are TRBV15 and TRBJ1-5; D is undetermined. The CDR3 extends over 15 amino acids. The V gene's germline CDR1 is LNHNV and CDR2 YYDKDF (reference sequence). Trimming pared 0 bases from V and 1 base from J, leaving 7 bases between. CDR3 DNA sequence: TGTGCCACCAGCAGAGATACAGTAAGCAATCAGCCCCAGCATTTT. This sequence encodes CATSRDTVSNQPQHF.

Details on this clone: This sample includes further DNA sequences coding for the same CDR3. The chain links TRBV9 to TRBJ2-3; perhaps TRBD2 as D (6 bases). V lost 0 bases and J 2 bases, leaving 10 bases between the germline ends. From germline, CDR1 is SGDLS and CDR2 YYNGEE. The CDR3 is made up of 15 amino acids. CDR3: CASSVVGGSTDTQYF. CDR3 coding DNA: TGTGCCAGCAGCGTAGTCGGGGGATCCACAGATACGCAGTATTTT. Together with reference TRBV9 and TRBJ2-3, the CDR3 gives the full variable domain: DSGVTQTPKHLITATGQRVTLRCSPRSGDLSVYWYQQSLDQGLQFLIQYYNGEERAKGNILERFSAQQFPDLHSELNLSSLELGDSALYFCASSVVGGSTDTQYFGPGTRLTVL.

This clone was counted once. The chain joins TRBV7-3 to TRBJ2-3; a possible D gene is TRBD2 (6 bases). This CDR3 is built from 14 residues. Germline V CDR1 and CDR2: SGHTA, FQGTGA. V lost 3 bases and J lost 0, with 7 bases in between. CDR3 DNA sequence: TGTGCCAGCAGCTTGGGACTTAGCACAGATACGCAGTATTTT. Translation gives CASSLGLSTDTQYF.

V usage is TRBV12-3 or TRBV12-4 and J usage is TRBJ2-7; 8 bases line up with TRBD1. There are 13 residues in the CDR3. Losses at the gene ends were 2 bases for V and 5 bases for J; bases not matched to a gene: 2. The CDR3 sequence: CASSLRQGNEQYF. In DNA form, the CDR3 reads TGTGCCAGCAGTTTAAGACAGGGGAACGAGCAGTACTTC.

The chain recombines TRBV28 with TRBJ2-3; the match to TRBD1 covers 9 bases. The CDR3 is 16 residues long. The V gene's germline CDR1 is MDHEN and CDR2 SYDVKM. The junction had 9 bases not matched to a gene; V was cut back by 6 bases and J by 2 bases. The DNA of the CDR3 is TGTGCCAGCAGAAACACCCGGGACAGGGACACAGATACGCAGTATTTT. Translation gives CASRNTRDRDTDTQYF.

This clone was counted a single time. The chain links TRBV27 to TRBJ2-5; D is perhaps TRBD1 (6 bases). In germline, CDR1 is MNHEY, CDR2 SMNVEV (reference sequence). The CDR3 is made up of 13 amino acids. Deletions cut 4 bases from V and 0 bases from J, with 6 bases between. The CDR3 reads CASSWTDQETQYF. The DNA of the CDR3 is TGTGCCAGCAGTTGGACAGACCAAGAGACCCAGTACTTC.

The chain recombines TRBV27 with TRBJ2-3, with TRBD2 identical over 7 bases. V gave up 0 bases and J gave up 2 bases; unmatched junction bases: 2. This CDR3 region has 15 residues. Germline V gene sequence: CDR1 MNHEY, CDR2 SMNVEV (reference sequence). For the CDR3, the DNA is TGTGCCAGCAGTTTATCGGGACTAAACACAGATACGCAGTATTTT. Its translation: CASSLSGLNTDTQYF.

This clone is a singleton in its sample. The V and J genes are TRBV6-7 and TRBJ2-1; TRBD2 aligns across 11 bases. TRBV6-7 is an ORF, with its function uncertain. J lost 3 bases, V lost 4 bases, and 11 bases had no gene match. This CDR3 is built from 18 residues. The CDR3 region is CASSFSETSGEVYNEQFF. Written as DNA, the CDR3 is TGTGCCAGCAGTTTTTCCGAGACTAGCGGGGAGGTCTACAATGAGCAGTTCTTC.

The chain uses TRBV4-2 and TRBJ2-2, with D possibly being TRBD2 (6 bases). The CDR3 totals 18 residues. V was cut by 2 bases and J by 7 bases, with 23 bases left in between. Germline V lookup: CDR1 LGHNA, CDR2 YNFKEQ. The CDR3 DNA reads as TGTGCCAGCAGCCAATTGGGGATTACGGGAGCTCCTGGCGGGGAGCTGTTTTTT. Translation gives CASSQLGITGAPGGELFF.

The rearrangement uses TRBV5-4 and TRBJ2-3; a possible D gene is TRBD1 (5 bases). CDR3 length: 15 residues. V lost 4 bases and J lost 0, with 12 bases in between. Looked up from germline, CDR1 is SGHNT and CDR2 is YYREEE (reference sequence). The CDR3 here is CASSPDTPSTDTQYF. DNA of the CDR3: TGTGCCAGCAGCCCGGACACCCCAAGCACAGATACGCAGTATTTT.

This sequence joins TRBV6-5 and TRBJ2-7, with D perhaps TRBD2 (5 bases). Trimming removed 5 bases from V and 2 bases from J, with 16 bases in between. Germline V CDR1 and CDR2: MNHEY, SVGAGI. The CDR3 is 15 amino acids. The CDR3 nucleotides are TGTGCCAGCAGTCTCACTAGTGCAAGCACCTACGAGCAGTACTTC. It encodes CASSLTSASTYEQYF.

Only a few counts were recorded for this clone. The CDR3 bases are TGTGCCAGCAGCGTACCTCCGGGGGGCGACTATGGCTACACCTTC. This sequence encodes CASSVPPGGDYGYTF. J is TRBJ1-2 and V is TRBV9; TRBD1 is a possible D gene (6 bases). CDR1 SGDLS and CDR2 YYNGEE come from the germline V gene. The CDR3 loop spans 15 amino acids. The V and J ends lost 1 base and 3 bases respectively, with 13 bases between them.

The chain combines TRBV10-1 with TRBJ2-7, with D possibly TRBD2 on 5 matching bases. Trimming stripped 6 bases from V and 5 bases from J, with 14 bases between. The CDR3 length is 13 residues. Germline lookup yields CDR1 WNHNN and CDR2 SYGVQD (reference sequence). The CDR3 loop reads CASREDGGDEQYF. The CDR3 DNA reads as TGCGCCAGCAGAGAAGACGGAGGAGACGAGCAGTACTTC.

The rearrangement links TRBV24-1 to TRBJ2-7; 10 bases match TRBD1. The ends lost 6 bases at V and 3 bases at J; junction bases unmatched: 7. CDR3 length equals 15 residues. Germline values: CDR1 KGHDR, CDR2 SFDVKD. For the CDR3, the DNA is TGTGCCACCAGTAGTTTTGGGGACAGGGGCTACGAGCAGTACTTC. It is translated as CATSSFGDRGYEQYF.

The chain carries TRBV27 and TRBJ2-4, with D possibly TRBD1 on 6 matching bases. Trimming took off 4 bases at V and 0 bases at J, with 25 bases between the two ends. Germline values: CDR1 MNHEY, CDR2 SMNVEV (reference sequence). The CDR3 length is 20 residues. The CDR3 loop reads CASSSGSPNSDRLAKNIQYF. DNA of the CDR3: TGTGCCAGCAGTTCCGGGTCTCCGAATTCGGACAGACTAGCCAAAAACATTCAGTACTTC.

The J gene is TRBJ1-1, the V gene TRBV2; 9 bases match TRBD1. The CDR3 length is 15 residues. V shed 5 bases, J shed 6 bases, and the junction held 10 bases outside the gene matches. Germline V CDR1 and CDR2: SNHLY, FYNNEI. CDR3 nucleotide sequence: TGTGCCAGCAGTTCAAACGACAGGGGGGCCGCTGAAGCTTTCTTT. Translated: CASSSNDRGAAEAFF. Drawing the rest from reference TRBV2 and TRBJ1-1, the complete variable domain is EPEVTQTPSHQVTQMGQEVILRCVPISNHLYFYWYRQILGQKVEFLVSFYNNEISEKSEIFDDQFSVERPDGSNFTLKIRSTKLEDSAMYFCASSSNDRGAAEAFFGQGTRLTVV.

V is TRBV27 and J is TRBJ2-7; 14 bases match TRBD2. Losses at the gene ends were 5 bases for V and 0 bases for J; bases not matched to a gene: 12. This CDR3 is built from 19 residues. The germline V gene encodes CDR1 MNHEY and CDR2 SMNVEV (reference sequence). The CDR3 protein is CASSPGTSGSARSSYEQYF. The CDR3 bases are TGTGCCAGCAGTCCGGGGACTAGCGGGAGCGCGAGGAGCTCCTACGAGCAGTACTTC.

V and J are TRBV25-1 and TRBJ2-1; possibly TRBD1 for D (5 bases). This CDR3 spans 14 amino acids. V was cut by 8 bases and J by 0 bases, with 11 bases left in between. Per germline, CDR1 MGHDK and CDR2 SYGVNS. The CDR3 loop is CASLDSSSYNEQFF. DNA of the CDR3: TGTGCCAGCCTAGACAGCAGCTCCTACAATGAGCAGTTCTTC.

This clone appeared once. J is TRBJ2-7 and V is TRBV12-3 or TRBV12-4; TRBD2 might be the D (7 bases). The CDR3 extends over 13 amino acids. V was cut by 4 bases and J by 3 bases, with 10 bases left in between. The CDR3 sequence is CASSWGGLYEQYF. The CDR3 region has the DNA TGTGCCAGCAGTTGGGGGGGGCTCTACGAGCAGTACTTC.

The rearrangement links TRBV10-3 to TRBJ2-1, with 9 nucleotides matching TRBD1. The V gene end was trimmed by 10 bases and the J gene end by 8 bases; junction bases not matched to a gene: 12. Germline V CDR1 and CDR2: ENHRY, SYGVKD. The CDR3 totals 14 residues. Here the CDR3 reads CATKPGQGSHEQFF. CDR3 sequence (DNA): TGTGCCACCAAGCCGGGACAGGGTAGTCATGAGCAGTTCTTC.